Listed below are T cell receptor beta chains from one sample, sequenced in a study of early T cells in non-severe SARS-CoV-2 infection. TCRdb passed the 5' RACE reads through MiXCR, listing each CDR3 protein once. Of roughly 65,000 distinct CDR3 sequences listed, 9.5% to 15% are singletons. The sequenced sample was whole blood. The receptors were gathered from an adult who was a healthcare worker with PCR-confirmed SARS-CoV-2 infection or an uninfected control (not recorded which). Each CDR3 is given with its conserved first and last residue. D genes are given only for firm matches. Only part of the rows carry a size: once, few, many, or a class if the clone is expanded.

TRBJ2-1,TRBV18,.,16,many,TGTGCCAGCTCAGGCCGCCGAAACGGGTCCTACAATGAGCAGTTCTTC,CASSGRRNGSYNEQFF
TRBJ1-1,TRBV3-1,.,13,.,TGTGCCAGCAGCCCCCGACAGGTCCCTGAAGCTTTCTTT,CASSPRQVPEAFF
TRBJ2-7,TRBV7-9,.,11,few,TGTGCCAGCAGCAAAGGGACGGAGCAGTACTTC,CASSKGTEQYF
TRBJ2-1,TRBV29-1,.,14,few,TGCAGCGTTGGGCAGCTACGCTCCTACAATGAGCAGTTCTTC,CSVGQLRSYNEQFF
TRBJ2-7,TRBV5-1,.,13,few,TGCGCCAGTGGAGTAGGGCCCAACTACGAGCAGTACTTC,CASGVGPNYEQYF
TRBJ1-5,TRBV6-6,.,16,many,TGTGCCAGCAGTTTAGGAGGGGTTCAGAACAATCAGCCCCAGCATTTT,CASSLGGVQNNQPQHF
TRBJ2-7,TRBV11-2,TRBD2,14,many,TGTGCCAGCACCAGGGCTAGCGGGGGGTACGAGCAGTACTTC,CASTRASGGYEQYF
TRBJ2-7,TRBV10-1,.,16,.,TGCGCCAGCAGTGAGTCGTCTGGGGGAGGTATCGACGAGCAGTACTTC,CASSESSGGGIDEQYF
TRBJ1-1,TRBV20-1,TRBD1,14,many,TGCAGTGGAAGGACCGGGACAGCGAACACTGAAGCTTTCTTT,CSGRTGTANTEAFF
TRBJ1-6,TRBV11-2,TRBD1,15,few,TGTGCCAGCAGCACCCGGACAGGCTATAATTCACCCCTCCACTTT,CASSTRTGYNSPLHF
TRBJ1-2,TRBV18,TRBD1,15,few,TGTGCCAGCTCTACGGGACAGACGACTAACTATGGCTACACCTTC,CASSTGQTTNYGYTF
TRBJ2-3,TRBV7-9,.,17,many,TGTGCCAGCAGCTTTCCCCTCCGACAGACTAGCACAGATACGCAGTATTTT,CASSFPLRQTSTDTQYF
TRBJ1-4,TRBV29-1,.,13,.,TGCAGCGTTGTAGGCAGGATTGGAGAAAAACTGTTTTTT,CSVVGRIGEKLFF
TRBJ1-6,TRBV7-9,.,15,.,TGTGCCAGCAGCTTAGCTACAGAACCGAATTCACCCCTCCACTTT,CASSLATEPNSPLHF
TRBJ2-3,TRBV6-2/TRBV6-3,.,13,.,TGTGCCAGCACCCCGATCCGATGGGATACGCAGTATTTT,CASTPIRWDTQYF
TRBJ2-3,TRBV11-1,.,11,many,TGTGCCAGCAGCTTGGAGGATACGCAGTATTTT,CASSLEDTQYF
TRBJ2-7,TRBV7-9,.,17,few,TGTGCCAGCAGCTCCCCCCAATTCGGGCCCACTACGAACGAGCAGTACTTC,CASSSPQFGPTTNEQYF
TRBJ1-2,TRBV5-5,.,15,.,TGTGCCAGCAGCCGGGAGTTAACCTCCTCCTATGGCTACACCTTC,CASSRELTSSYGYTF
TRBJ2-5,TRBV28,TRBD1,14,once,TGTGCCAGCAGTCGCCGGGACAGAGAAGAGACCCAGTACTTC,CASSRRDREETQYF
TRBJ2-3,TRBV11-2,.,13,many,TGTGCCAGCAGCCCCCGAGTCGGAGATACGCAGTATTTT,CASSPRVGDTQYF
TRBJ2-3,TRBV6-2/TRBV6-3,TRBD2,18,few,TGTGCCAGCAGTTACTCGGGGACTAGCGGTACTAGCACAGATACGCAGTATTTT,CASSYSGTSGTSTDTQYF
TRBJ2-3,TRBV9,.,14,.,TGTGCCAGCAGCGCCACAGGGGGAGGGGATACGCAGTATTTT,CASSATGGGDTQYF
TRBJ2-7,TRBV3-1,.,16,many,TGTGCCAGCAGCCAAGAGGATTTTACAGGGCCCTACGAGCAGTACTTC,CASSQEDFTGPYEQYF
TRBJ1-5,TRBV2,TRBD1,15,many,TGTGCCAGCAGTGCCGGGACAGGGGGCCGTCAGCCCCAGCATTTT,CASSAGTGGRQPQHF
TRBJ2-3,TRBV11-3,.,14,.,TGTGCCAGCAGCTTAGGAGGGAGCACAGATACGCAGTATTTT,CASSLGGSTDTQYF
TRBJ2-5,TRBV20-1,TRBD1,15,.,TGCAGTGCTATGGGCGGAGACAGGGGGCAAAAGACCCAGTACTTC,CSAMGGDRGQKTQYF
TRBJ2-1,TRBV5-8,.,12,few,TGTGCCAGCAGGCTGACCGGATTCGAGCAGTTCTTC,CASRLTGFEQFF
TRBJ2-7,TRBV3-1,TRBD2,13,many,TGTGCCAGCAGCTTTAGCGGGGGGTACGAGCAGTACTTC,CASSFSGGYEQYF
TRBJ2-2,TRBV29-1,TRBD2,16,few,TGCAGCGTGCGGGGGGCCATTATTCCGAACACCGGGGAGCTGTTTTTT,CSVRGAIIPNTGELFF
TRBJ2-5,TRBV7-2,.,13,few,TGTGCCAGCAGCTTAGACCAGGCAGGGACCCAGTACTTC,CASSLDQAGTQYF
TRBJ1-3,TRBV4-1,.,18,.,TGCGCCAGCAGCCAAGCCGAAGGGATATCCTTCTCTGGAAACACCATATATTTT,CASSQAEGISFSGNTIYF
TRBJ2-4,TRBV7-8,.,15,many,TGTGCCAGCAGCGCCCTAAAGGGCCTCAAAAACATTCAGTACTTC,CASSALKGLKNIQYF
TRBJ1-6,TRBV27,.,17,.,TGTGCCAGCAGTCCCAGCCGGGTAGGGGGGCCCAATTCACCCCTCCACTTT,CASSPSRVGGPNSPLHF
TRBJ2-3,TRBV11-2,.,16,few,TGTGCCAGCAGCAGAAACACCCATCCTAGCACAGATACGCAGTATTTT,CASSRNTHPSTDTQYF
TRBJ1-2,TRBV2,.,11,.,TGTGCCGCCTGGCACCGCTATGGCTACACCTTC,CAAWHRYGYTF
TRBJ2-1,TRBV11-2,.,13,many,TGTGCCAGCAGCCTCCTGATCACTCATGAGCAGTTCTTC,CASSLLITHEQFF
TRBJ2-3,TRBV12-3/TRBV12-4,.,12,few,TGTGCCAGCAGTCCCTCGAAGGATACGCAGTATTTT,CASSPSKDTQYF
TRBJ1-1,TRBV29-1,.,12,.,TGCAGCGTTGGGGACCTGGGCACTGAAGCTTTCTTT,CSVGDLGTEAFF
TRBJ2-7,TRBV3-1,TRBD1,15,many,TGTGCCAGCAGCCAAGGGGACAGGGGATCCTACGAGCAGTACTTC,CASSQGDRGSYEQYF